Listed below are T cell receptor beta chains from one sample, sequenced in a study of T cell responses to AZD1222 COVID-19 vaccine. Clones were sequenced by immunoSEQ multiplex PCR, and TCRdb holds only the in-frame ones, with some missing. This table holds roughly 150,000 clones, around 85% found once. The sample consisted of peripheral blood, taken on day 0 of AZD1222 vaccination. The receptor set was obtained from an adult in good health. Both conserved end residues are part of each CDR3. Each record gives: J gene, D gene, V gene, clone size, CDR3 DNA, CDR3 protein. The D gene is left open where the match is weak. Size values are once, few and many counts, or a class for expanded clones, and some rows have none.

TRBJ2-2,NA,TRBV7-6,NA,TGTGCCAGCAGCTTAAACTCACAGGGAAGGAAGACCGGGGAGCTGTTTTTT,CASSLNSQGRKTGELFF
TRBJ2-4,NA,TRBV5-4,NA,TGTGCCAGCAGCTCCCCGACGGGGGGACAGGCAAACATTCAGTACTTC,CASSSPTGGQANIQYF
TRBJ2-5,NA,TRBV2,NA,TGTGCCAGCAGCGCTATCGACTGGCTCATGGAGACCCAGTACTTC,CASSAIDWLMETQYF
TRBJ1-2,NA,TRBV6-5,NA,TGTGCCAGCAGCCACCAGACTGTAAATGGCTACACCTTC,CASSHQTVNGYTF
TRBJ2-7,TRBD1,TRBV7-9,NA,TGTGCCAGCAGCTTAGTAGGGGGCCGGGACAGCTACTTC,CASSLVGGRDSYF
TRBJ2-3,TRBD2,TRBV6-4,NA,TGTGCCAGCAGTGTGATAGCGGGGGCCTACACAGATACGCAGTATTTT,CASSVIAGAYTDTQYF
TRBJ2-1,NA,TRBV7-9,NA,TGTGCCAGCAGCTTAGCGCTCGGGATTAACAATGAGCAGTTCTTC,CASSLALGINNEQFF
TRBJ1-2,NA,TRBV7-2,once,TGTGCCAGCAGAAACAGGGAGTCATATGGCTACACCTTC,CASRNRESYGYTF
TRBJ1-2,TRBD1,TRBV7-2,NA,TGTGCCAGCAGCTTAGCCTATGGACAGGGGTTAAGCTATGGCTACACCTTC,CASSLAYGQGLSYGYTF
TRBJ2-7,NA,TRBV6-5,NA,TGTGCCGGGGGCCGAGGCCATTCCTACGAGCAGTACTTC,CAGGRGHSYEQYF
TRBJ2-2,NA,TRBV18,NA,TGTGCCAGCTCACTCCAACTAGGAGGAAACACCGGGGAGCTGTTTTTT,CASSLQLGGNTGELFF
TRBJ2-7,NA,TRBV28,NA,TGTGCCAGCAGTACAACGGGCTACGGAACCTACGAGCAGTACTTC,CASSTTGYGTYEQYF
TRBJ1-5,TRBD1,TRBV28,NA,TGTGCCAGCAGTCCATCTAGGACAGGGGTCGCTCAGCCCCAGCATTTT,CASSPSRTGVAQPQHF
TRBJ1-6,TRBD1,TRBV11-2,NA,TGTGCCAGCAACGGCGGGACAGGCATCTATAATTCACCCCTCCACTTT,CASNGGTGIYNSPLHF
TRBJ2-3,NA,TRBV13,NA,TGTGCCAGCAGCGACGGGGATACGCAGTATTTT,CASSDGDTQYF
TRBJ1-2,NA,TRBV3-1/TRBV3-2,NA,TGTGCCAGCACCTCGGGAGGGGTTGCTGGCTACACCTTC,CASTSGGVAGYTF
TRBJ1-1,NA,TRBV27,NA,TGTGCCAGCGGGTTTGGGGGTGGAACTGAAGCTTTCTTT,CASGFGGGTEAFF
TRBJ2-5,NA,TRBV3-1/TRBV3-2,NA,TGTGCCAGCAGCCCGGACCTAAAGGGGACCCAGTACTTC,CASSPDLKGTQYF
TRBJ1-2,NA,TRBV27,few,TGTGCCAGCAGCCCTCAAGGTCTGGGCGGCTACACCTTC,CASSPQGLGGYTF
TRBJ2-1,NA,TRBV3-1/TRBV3-2,NA,TGTGCCAGCAGCCAAGATCCCTGGGGGATGAGCTCCTACAATGAGCAGTTCTTC,CASSQDPWGMSSYNEQFF
TRBJ1-5,NA,TRBV19,NA,TGTGCCAGTAGCGGGACTGTTCGCAATCAGCCCCAGCATTTT,CASSGTVRNQPQHF
TRBJ1-2,NA,TRBV21-1,NA,TGTGCCAGCAGCTACCGGACAGGGGCGTTTGGCTACACCTTC,CASSYRTGAFGYTF
TRBJ2-7,TRBD2,TRBV18,few,TGTGCCAGCACGCCGGGAGCGGGAGTTATCTACGAGCAGTACTTC,CASTPGAGVIYEQYF
TRBJ2-3,NA,TRBV2,NA,TGTGCCAGCAGTCTTGGGTATACGCAGTATTTT,CASSLGYTQYF
TRBJ1-4,NA,TRBV10-3,NA,TGTGCCATCAGTGAGTTACTCTTGGAGGCAACTAATGAAAAACTGTTTTTT,CAISELLLEATNEKLFF
TRBJ1-4,TRBD1,TRBV30,NA,TGTGCCTGGAGTCCACAGGGGGATTCGGATGAAAAACTGTTTTTT,CAWSPQGDSDEKLFF
TRBJ1-2,NA,TRBV13,NA,TGTGCCAGCAGCCACGGCCCAGCGGTGGACGGCTACACCTTC,CASSHGPAVDGYTF
TRBJ1-2,NA,TRBV19,once,TGTGCCAGTAGTATGGGACACCAAAACTATGGCTACACCTTC,CASSMGHQNYGYTF
TRBJ1-1,TRBD1,TRBV19,NA,TGTGCCAGTAGCACCCGGTTGACAGGGGGCGCCGGGGCTGAAGCTTTCTTT,CASSTRLTGGAGAEAFF
TRBJ2-2,NA,TRBV2,NA,TGTGCCAGCAGGCAACAAGGAGAGAACACCGGGGAGCTGTTTTTT,CASRQQGENTGELFF
TRBJ1-5,NA,TRBV16,NA,TGTGCCAGCAGCCAATTTAGCCAGCCCCAGCATTTT,CASSQFSQPQHF
TRBJ1-3,TRBD1,TRBV2,NA,TGTGCCAGCAGTCTATTCGAGCCCTCGACAGGGAGCCGACAAACCTCTGGAAACACCATATATTTT,CASSLFEPSTGSRQTSGNTIYF
TRBJ1-1,TRBD1,TRBV19,NA,TGTGCCAGTAGCCAACAGGGGGGGAACACTGAAGCTTTCTTT,CASSQQGGNTEAFF
TRBJ2-7,NA,TRBV11-3,NA,TGTGCCAGCAGCTCCCGGGACCTCCCGGGAGAGCAGTACTTC,CASSSRDLPGEQYF
TRBJ2-5,TRBD2,TRBV9,NA,TGTGCCAGCAGCGTAGCTACCACACTAGCGTCCCAGTACTTC,CASSVATTLASQYF
TRBJ2-7,NA,TRBV30,NA,TGTGCCTGGAGTGTATCTGGGGAGGAGCAGTACTTC,CAWSVSGEEQYF
TRBJ1-5,TRBD1,TRBV27,NA,TGTGCCAGCGGTTGGACAGGGCGAGGTCAGCCCCAGCATTTT,CASGWTGRGQPQHF
TRBJ1-1,NA,TRBV6-5,NA,TGTGCCAGCAGGGGGACGGAGAACACTGAAGCTTTCTTT,CASRGTENTEAFF
TRBJ1-5,NA,TRBV1,NA,TGCACCAGCAGTCTTACAGGGGGTAGGGTTCAGCCCCAGCATTTT,CTSSLTGGRVQPQHF
TRBJ2-3,NA,TRBV14,NA,TGTGCCAGCAGCCAAGGGAGGTGGCGGGAACCCAGGGATACGCAGTATTTT,CASSQGRWREPRDTQYF
TRBJ2-2,NA,TRBV4-2,NA,TGTGCCAGCAGCCAAGAGCTAGCGTCCGGGGAGCTGTTTTTT,CASSQELASGELFF
TRBJ2-2,NA,TRBV10-2,NA,TGCGCCAGCAGGTGGGGGGCCGGGGAGCTGTTTTTT,CASRWGAGELFF
TRBJ2-1,NA,TRBV5-1,NA,TGCGCCAGCAGCATGAGGGGGGCTGGCTCCTACAATGAGCAGTTCTTC,CASSMRGAGSYNEQFF
TRBJ2-1,TRBD1,TRBV5-6,NA,TGTGCCAGCAGCTTGGCCCCGGGACAGGGGGCGGAGTACAATGAGCAGTTCTTC,CASSLAPGQGAEYNEQFF
TRBJ1-5,TRBD1,TRBV6-5,NA,TGTGCCAGCAGGCAGGGGGCTGGCAATCAGCCCCAGCATTTT,CASRQGAGNQPQHF
TRBJ1-6,NA,TRBV5-1,NA,TGCGCCAGCAGCTTGGGCGGGACAACTAATTCACCCCTCCACTTT,CASSLGGTTNSPLHF
TRBJ2-2,NA,TRBV7-9,NA,TGTGCCAGCAGCTTAGTAGCCGGGGCGAACACCGGGGAGCTGTTTTTT,CASSLVAGANTGELFF
TRBJ1-2,TRBD1,TRBV19,NA,TGTGCCAGTAGTATAGCCGGGACAGGGGCTTTTGGCTACACCTTC,CASSIAGTGAFGYTF
TRBJ2-3,TRBD2,TRBV6-6,NA,TGTGCCAGCAGCCGACTAGCGGGCAACACAGATACGCAGTATTTT,CASSRLAGNTDTQYF
TRBJ1-4,NA,TRBV28,NA,TGTGCCAGCAGACCTCAGGGGAGATACAATGAAAAACTGTTTTTT,CASRPQGRYNEKLFF
TRBJ2-3,TRBD2,TRBV9,NA,TGTGCCAGCAGCGGGGGGACTAGCGGGGGCACAGATACGCAGTATTTT,CASSGGTSGGTDTQYF
TRBJ1-6,NA,TRBV18,few,TGTGCCAGCTCGGCCCTTGGTAGGGATTCACCCCTCCACTTT,CASSALGRDSPLHF
TRBJ1-2,NA,TRBV4-1,NA,TGCGCCAGCAGCCAAGTACGGGGGCTTATCTATGGCTACACCTTC,CASSQVRGLIYGYTF
TRBJ1-6,TRBD1,TRBV28,NA,TGTGCCAGCAGTTCCGGGACAGGGGAATCACCCCTCCACTTT,CASSSGTGESPLHF
TRBJ1-2,TRBD1,TRBV28,NA,TGTGCCAGTAGGGGACAGAACTATGGCTACACCTTC,CASRGQNYGYTF
TRBJ2-2,NA,TRBV24-1,NA,TGTGCCACCAGTGACCGCAATCGCGGATCGTCCACCGGGGAGCTGTTTTTT,CATSDRNRGSSTGELFF